One sample yielded the 24 T cell receptor beta chains listed below, sequenced in a study of blood T cell repertoires in COVID-19. Assay used: immunoSEQ multiplex PCR; TCRdb lists only in-frame clones, some missing. The repertoire includes about 190,000 clones, 86% of them detected once, and roughly 25% sits in the top ten. The sequenced sample consisted of PBMCs or T cells enriched from blood (not recorded which). The receptors shown here come from a woman in her forties in a cohort exposed to, infected with or recovered from COVID-19 (not recorded which).

The chain recombines TRBV3-1 (or the pseudogene TRBV3-2) with TRBJ1-2; D remains unclear. Germline V CDR1 and CDR2: LGHDT, YNNKEL (reference sequence). This CDR3 has 16 amino acids. The germline V and J ends were trimmed by 4 bases and 0 bases, with 15 bases remaining between them. CDR3 nucleotide sequence: TGTGCCAGCAGCCCCCCCCGGGTGGATCCTAACTATGGCTACACCTTC. Translating gives CASSPPRVDPNYGYTF.

CDR3 bases: TGTGCCACCAGTTCTGTAGCACTTAACACCGGGGAGCTGTTTTTT. Residues: CATSSVALNTGELFF. The rearrangement joins TRBV24-1 to TRBJ2-2; unclear D gene. Trimming pared 6 bases from V and 2 bases from J, leaving 12 bases between. Germline V CDR1 and CDR2: KGHDR, SFDVKD. The CDR3 has 15 amino acids.

This clone was detected a few times. This chain joins TRBV27 and TRBJ2-2, with D perhaps TRBD2 (6 bases). CDR3 length equals 15 residues. Germline CDR1 is MNHEY and CDR2 is SMNVEV (reference sequence). The V end lost 0 bases, the J end lost 6 bases, and 11 bases lay between the germline ends. In DNA form, the CDR3 reads TGTGCCAGCAGTTTATCGCGCGGGGCCTCCGGGGAGCTGTTTTTT. This encodes CASSLSRGASGELFF.

The chain is built from TRBV5-1 and TRBJ1-5; TRBD1 might be the D (5 bases). The germline V and J ends were trimmed by 4 bases and 0 bases, with 20 bases remaining between them. CDR3 length: 18 residues. Germline V gene sequence: CDR1 SGHRS, CDR2 YFSETQ. The CDR3 here is CASSPPGRGKHSNQPQHF. DNA for the CDR3: TGCGCCAGCAGCCCGCCGGGGAGGGGAAAACATAGCAATCAGCCCCAGCATTTT.

This chain links TRBV5-1 with TRBJ1-5, with D possibly TRBD1 on 5 matching bases. The CDR3 runs 15 residues. Per germline, CDR1 SGHRS and CDR2 YFSETQ. V lost 0 bases and J lost 0, with 7 bases in between. CDR3 in amino acids: CASSLGTSSNQPQHF. The DNA of the CDR3 is TGCGCCAGCAGCTTGGGGACATCTAGCAATCAGCCCCAGCATTTT.

This clone has just one count. The chain combines TRBV6-2 or TRBV6-3 with TRBJ2-7; TRBD1 aligns across 11 bases. Germline V lookup: CDR1 MNHEY, CDR2 SVGEGT. Germline trimming cut 5 bases from V and 4 bases from J; bases unmatched to any gene: 7. This CDR3 is 15 amino acids long. CDR3 loop: CASSRPGQGGYEQYF. CDR3 DNA sequence: TGTGCCAGCAGTAGACCGGGACAGGGGGGATACGAGCAGTACTTC.

This chain links TRBV29-1 with TRBJ2-5; TRBD2 matches at 9 bases. The CDR3 extends over 14 amino acids. Germline V gene data show CDR1 as SQVTM and CDR2 as ANQGSEA. The V segment lost 3 bases and the J segment 2 bases; nucleotides outside the gene matches: 4. CDR3 coding DNA: TGCAGCGTTGAGCCGGCGGGGGGGCAAGAGACCCAGTACTTC. Protein sequence: CSVEPAGGQETQYF.

V is TRBV27 and J is TRBJ2-7; 11 bases match TRBD2. The CDR3 contains 14 residues. The ends lost 4 bases at V and 5 bases at J; junction bases unmatched: 4. CDR1 is MNHEY, CDR2 SMNVEV, per germline (reference sequence). CDR3 DNA sequence: TGTGCCAGCAGTTCCGGACTAGCGGGCCACGAGCAGTACTTC. It codes for CASSSGLAGHEQYF.

The chain has TRBV29-1 and TRBJ2-3, with 9 positions matching TRBD2. The J segment lost 4 bases and the V segment lost 7 bases, leaving 6 bases of the junction unmatched. CDR3 length: 13 amino acids. CDR1 is SQVTM, CDR2 ANQGSEA, per germline. For the CDR3, the DNA is TGCAGCGGGGGAGCGGGGGGAGCAGATACGCAGTATTTT. It is translated as CSGGAGGADTQYF.

This rearrangement joins TRBV29-1 to TRBJ1-2; tentatively, D is TRBD1 (5 bases). The CDR3 length is 14 residues. CDR1 SQVTM and CDR2 ANQGSEA come from the germline V gene. The V gene lost 4 bases and the J gene lost 2 bases, with 14 bases spanning the gap. CDR3 residues: CSVVGRGDNYGYTF. CDR3 nucleotides: TGCAGCGTTGTGGGCCGGGGGGACAACTATGGCTACACCTTC.

For this clone: In the same sample, other DNA sequences code for this CDR3. V is TRBV3-1 (or the pseudogene TRBV3-2) and J is TRBJ2-5, with 9 bases lining up with TRBD1. The germline V gene has CDR1 LGHDT and CDR2 YNNKEL (reference sequence). Trimming took 4 bases from V and 5 from J; bases not matched to a gene: 8. CDR3 size: 15 residues. The CDR3 is CASSPGTGRRETQYF. CDR3 coding DNA: TGTGCCAGCAGCCCTGGGACAGGGCGTAGGGAGACCCAGTACTTC.

This chain connects TRBV28 to TRBJ1-6; TRBD1 aligns across 10 bases. Germline CDR1 and CDR2: MDHEN and SYDVKM. The CDR3 has 15 residues. Losses at the gene ends were 2 bases for V and 9 bases for J; bases not matched to a gene: 4. The CDR3 nucleotides read TGTGCCAGCAGTTTAGGGGACAGGGGTGGTTCACCCCTCCACTTT. The encoded protein is CASSLGDRGGSPLHF.

V usage is TRBV18 and J usage is TRBJ1-2; a weak D match, TRBD1 (5 bases). Trimming cost V 3 bases and J 1 base, with 9 bases left between them. This CDR3 comprises 14 residues. Germline V CDR1 and CDR2: KGHSH, LQKENI. CDR3 bases: TGTGCCAGCTCACCGGACACCAATAACTATGGCTACACCTTC. This translates into CASSPDTNNYGYTF.

The count of this clone is one. V usage is TRBV6-5 and J usage is TRBJ2-3; 7 bases are a match to TRBD1. The CDR3 is made up of 15 amino acids. V gave up 4 bases and J gave up 1 base; unmatched junction bases: 5. Germline CDR1 MNHEY, CDR2 SVGAGI. As DNA, the CDR3 is TGTGCCAGCAGTTCAACAGGGGACGGCACAGATACGCAGTATTTT. Protein sequence: CASSSTGDGTDTQYF.

The chain has TRBV5-1 and TRBJ1-1, with a possible D match to TRBD1 (5 bases). CDR1 and CDR2 from the germline V gene are SGHRS and YFSETQ. This CDR3 has 13 residues. The germline V and J ends were trimmed by 1 base and 4 bases, with 8 bases remaining between them. CDR3 sequence (DNA): TGCGCCAGCAGCTTGTGGGGCGGCACTGAAGCTTTCTTT. Protein: CASSLWGGTEAFF.

This clone showed up just a few times. V and J are TRBV10-1 and TRBJ1-1; D is unresolved. The CDR3 is 14 amino acids. Germline CDR1 reads WNHNN; CDR2 reads SYGVQD (reference sequence). Trimming cost V 2 bases and J 4 bases, with 11 bases left between them. DNA for the CDR3: TGCGCCAGCAGTGAGAATTTGCAGGTCACTGAAGCTTTCTTT. It translates to CASSENLQVTEAFF.

This chain connects TRBV19 to TRBJ1-5; D is unclear. The germline V gene has CDR1 LNHDA and CDR2 SQIVND (reference sequence). V lost 2 bases to trimming and J lost 5 bases, with 7 bases between them. The CDR3 runs 13 residues. CDR3 amino acids: CASSITIDQPQHF. CDR3 nucleotides: TGTGCCAGTAGTATAACTATTGATCAGCCCCAGCATTTT. Combining the CDR3 with reference TRBV19 and TRBJ1-5 gives the whole variable domain DGGITQSPKYLFRKEGQNVTLSCEQNLNHDAMYWYRQDPGQGLRLIYYSQIVNDFQKGDIAEGYSVSREKKESFPLTVTSAQKNPTAFYLCASSITIDQPQHFGDGTRLSIL.

The chain uses TRBV13 and TRBJ2-3, with TRBD2 identical over 8 bases. Unmatched junction bases numbered 12, after V lost 5 bases and J lost 2 bases. The CDR3 totals 17 residues. Germline V gene sequence: CDR1 PRHDT, CDR2 FYEKMQ (reference sequence). The CDR3 coding sequence is TGTGCCAGCAGCCCTAACCTTAGCGGGGCAGACACAGATACGCAGTATTTT. Its protein product is CASSPNLSGADTDTQYF.

This clone showed up just a few times. V and J are TRBV3-1 (or the pseudogene TRBV3-2) and TRBJ1-3, with 7 bases that match TRBD1. Per germline, CDR1 LGHDT and CDR2 YNNKEL (reference sequence). The CDR3 extends over 14 amino acids. V lost 3 bases to trimming and J lost 3 bases; unmatched junction nucleotides: 2. CDR3 sequence reads: CASSQDRLGNTIYF. Written as DNA, the CDR3 is TGTGCCAGCAGCCAGGACAGGCTTGGAAACACCATATATTTT.

This chain connects TRBV7-9 to TRBJ2-7, with D possibly being TRBD2 (5 bases). Trimming removed 1 base at V and 3 bases at J, with 10 bases between. The CDR3 covers 14 residues. In germline, CDR1 is SEHNR, CDR2 FQNEAQ (reference sequence). This CDR3 reads CASSLGGFYYEQYF. In DNA form, the CDR3 reads TGTGCCAGCAGCTTAGGAGGGTTTTACTACGAGCAGTACTTC.

The chain combines TRBV3-1 (or the pseudogene TRBV3-2) with TRBJ1-1; TRBD1 agrees at 8 bases. The J segment lost 3 bases and the V segment lost 0 bases, leaving 12 bases of the junction unmatched. The germline V gene encodes CDR1 LGHDT and CDR2 YNNKEL (reference sequence). The CDR3 spans 18 residues. The CDR3: CASSQDGRQGIGDTEAFF. CDR3 in DNA: TGTGCCAGCAGCCAAGATGGGCGACAGGGGATCGGGGACACTGAAGCTTTCTTT.

V gene TRBV6-6 combines with J gene TRBJ2-7; 8 bases match TRBD2. Germline CDR1 and CDR2: MNHNY and SVGAGI (reference sequence). V lost 5 bases to trimming and J lost 4 bases; unmatched junction nucleotides: 13. The CDR3 is 16 amino acids. CDR3 sequence (DNA): TGTGCCAGCAGTCTAAGTCGGGGGGGCCGGGGGTACGAGCAGTACTTC. It is translated as CASSLSRGGRGYEQYF.

J is TRBJ2-1 and V is TRBV11-3; 14 nucleotides align to TRBD2. The CDR3 spans 16 residues. Germline V gene sequence: CDR1 SGHNT, CDR2 YENEEA. V shed 0 bases, J shed 8 bases, and the junction held 3 bases outside the gene matches. In DNA, the CDR3 is TGTGCCAGCAGCTTAGATGGGACTAGCGGGAGCTATGAGCAGTTCTTC. Its translation is CASSLDGTSGSYEQFF. The whole variable domain, filled in from reference TRBV11-3 and TRBJ2-1, reads EAGVVQSPRYKIIEKKQPVAFWCNPISGHNTLYWYLQNLGQGPELLIRYENEEAVDDSQLPKDRFSAERLKGVDSTLKIQPAELGDSAVYLCASSLDGTSGSYEQFFGPGTRLTVL.

The rearrangement joins TRBV6-9 to TRBJ2-7; 8 positions agree with TRBD1. Germline CDR1 MNHGY, CDR2 SVAAGI. The CDR3 is made up of 14 amino acids. The J segment lost 3 bases and the V segment lost 2 bases, leaving 3 bases of the junction unmatched. The CDR3 region has the DNA TGTGCCAGCAGTTATCCGACAGGGGACTACGAGCAGTACTTC. Protein sequence: CASSYPTGDYEQYF.